One and the same sample provided the 29 T cell receptor beta chains below, sequenced in a study of T cell responses to AZD1222 COVID-19 vaccine. The method was immunoSEQ multiplex PCR; TCRdb's version includes in-frame clones alone and lacks a portion of them. Found here are 110,000 or so clones, around 88% of them singletons; the top ten hold 5.5% to 7.5%. The source material was peripheral blood, sampled 28 days after the second AZD1222 dose. The receptors shown here come from an adult who received the AZD1222 COVID-19 vaccine.

The J gene is TRBJ2-2, the V gene TRBV3-1 (or the pseudogene TRBV3-2); D call uncertain. The CDR3 extends over 17 amino acids. Trimming left V 0 bases short and J 1 base short, with 12 bases between. CDR1 and CDR2 from the germline V gene are LGHDT and YNNKEL (reference sequence). DNA of the CDR3: TGTGCCAGCAGCCAAGATAGCCGTACCCTGAACACCGGGGAGCTGTTTTTT. Residues: CASSQDSRTLNTGELFF.

This sequence joins TRBV6-5 and TRBJ2-7; D unclear. Trimming shortened V by 0 bases and J by 1 base, and 7 bases separated the two germline ends. The CDR3 length is 14 residues. Germline CDR1 is MNHEY and CDR2 is SVGAGI. CDR3 nucleotide sequence: TGTGCCAGCAGTTACTCGGCAGGATCCTACGAGCAGTACTTC. This gives the protein CASSYSAGSYEQYF.

V gene TRBV20-1 combines with J gene TRBJ2-1; D gene ambiguous. Germline lookup yields CDR1 DFQATT and CDR2 SNEGSKA (reference sequence). The CDR3 covers 11 residues. The V end lost 4 bases, the J end lost 4 bases, and 5 bases lay between the germline ends. CDR3 residues: CSATKYNEQFF. The CDR3 DNA sequence: TGCAGTGCTACTAAATACAATGAGCAGTTCTTC.

J is TRBJ2-7 and V is TRBV5-1; TRBD1 agrees at 10 bases. Germline V lookup: CDR1 SGHRS, CDR2 YFSETQ. This CDR3 comprises 16 residues. Unmatched junction bases numbered 7, after V lost 0 bases and J lost 4 bases. The CDR3 is CASSLGGTGERYEQYF. DNA for the CDR3: TGCGCCAGCAGCTTGGGAGGGACAGGGGAACGATACGAGCAGTACTTC.

The rearrangement links TRBV5-1 to TRBJ2-7, with 9 bases identical to TRBD1. Trimming at V came to 2 bases and at J to 4 bases, leaving 4 bases not matched to a gene. CDR1 and CDR2 from the germline V gene are SGHRS and YFSETQ. There are 14 residues in the CDR3. The CDR3 coding sequence is TGCGCCAGCAGCTTCGGGACAGGGTCATACGAGCAGTACTTC. Translated: CASSFGTGSYEQYF.

The chain joins TRBV2 to TRBJ1-1; weak D call: TRBD1 (6 bases). The germline V gene has CDR1 SNHLY and CDR2 FYNNEI. This CDR3 region has 13 residues. Trimming pared 3 bases from V and 5 bases from J, leaving 10 bases between. CDR3 sequence: CASSEGALTEAFF. CDR3 bases: TGTGCCAGCAGTGAGGGGGCGTTAACTGAAGCTTTCTTT.

The chain's CDR3 is CASSLDLPPYNEQFF. The DNA for the CDR3 is TGTGCCAGCAGCTTAGATCTTCCACCCTACAATGAGCAGTTCTTC. This sequence joins TRBV11-2 and TRBJ2-1; D is unclear. V was pared by 0 bases and J by 2 bases, with 8 bases between. The CDR3 has 15 residues. Germline CDR1 reads SGHAT; CDR2 reads FQNNGV. The whole variable domain, filled in from reference TRBV11-2 and TRBJ2-1, reads EAGVAQSPRYKIIEKRQSVAFWCNPISGHATLYWYQQILGQGPKLLIQFQNNGVVDDSQLPKDRFSAERLKGVDSTLKIQPAKLEDSAVYLCASSLDLPPYNEQFFGPGTRLTVL.

This rearrangement joins TRBV4-3 to TRBJ2-3; D is undetermined. The CDR3 is 14 residues long. Per germline, CDR1 LGHNA and CDR2 YSLEER. The V end was cut by 0 bases, the J end by 3 bases, with 7 bases between. The CDR3 nucleotides are TGCGCCAGCAGCCAAGATCTTTCGACAGATACGCAGTATTTT. Protein sequence: CASSQDLSTDTQYF.

This clone has only one observation. This chain uses TRBV7-2 with TRBJ2-5, with D possibly TRBD2 on 7 matching bases. V was trimmed by 1 base and J by 5 bases, leaving 11 bases between them. This CDR3 contains 14 residues. CDR1 SGHTA and CDR2 FQGNSA come from the germline V gene. CDR3 coding DNA: TGTGCCAGCAGCTTAGGGGGGGGCGGTGAGACCCAGTACTTC. Amino acid sequence: CASSLGGGGETQYF. Full variable domain (missing parts from reference TRBV7-2 and TRBJ2-5): GAGVSQSPSNKVTEKGKDVELRCDPISGHTALYWYRQSLGQGLEFLIYFQGNSAPDKSGLPSDRFSAERTGGSVSTLTIQRTQQEDSAVYLCASSLGGGGETQYFGPGTRLLVL.

The chain is built from TRBV18 and TRBJ2-2; 8 nucleotides line up with TRBD2. The CDR3 length is 19 residues. Germline V gives CDR1 KGHSH, CDR2 LQKENI. Unmatched junction bases numbered 12, after V lost 2 bases and J lost 1 base. As DNA, the CDR3 is TGTGCCAGCTCACCAATTTCACTTGCGGGGGGCCAGAACACCGGGGAGCTGTTTTTT. It translates to CASSPISLAGGQNTGELFF.

This chain connects TRBV2 to TRBJ1-2; 7 nucleotides agree with TRBD1. The CDR3 loop spans 13 amino acids. The V and J ends lost 6 bases and 4 bases, in that order; junction bases with no gene match: 5. Germline-derived CDR1 and CDR2 are SNHLY and FYNNEI. The CDR3 region is CASRQGSFYGYTF. CDR3 coding DNA: TGTGCCAGCAGACAGGGGTCTTTCTATGGCTACACCTTC.

This rearrangement joins TRBV7-9 to TRBJ1-1; D remains unclear. Trimming pared 2 bases from V and 4 bases from J, leaving 8 bases between. The CDR3 covers 13 residues. CDR1 SEHNR and CDR2 FQNEAQ come from the germline V gene (reference sequence). CDR3 residues: CASSLPMSTEAFF. Written as DNA, the CDR3 is TGTGCCAGCAGCTTACCGATGAGCACTGAAGCTTTCTTT. Together with reference TRBV7-9 and TRBJ1-1, the CDR3 gives the full variable domain: DTGVSQNPRHKITKRGQNVTFRCDPISEHNRLYWYRQTLGQGPEFLTYFQNEAQLEKSRLLSDRFSAERPKGSFSTLEIQRTEQGDSAMYLCASSLPMSTEAFFGQGTRLTVV.

The chain couples TRBV4-1 to TRBJ1-2; D not certain. The CDR3 has 12 amino acids. Germline V gene sequence: CDR1 MGHRA, CDR2 YSYEKL. Trimming took off 1 base at V and 7 bases at J, with 7 bases between the two ends. The CDR3 here is CASSQVFGGYTF. The CDR3 DNA reads TGCGCCAGCAGCCAAGTATTCGGTGGCTACACCTTC.

This chain uses TRBV29-1 with TRBJ1-5; a weak D match, TRBD1 (5 bases). The CDR3 runs 13 residues. Deletions cut 4 bases from V and 4 bases from J, with 11 bases between. Germline values: CDR1 SQVTM, CDR2 ANQGSEA. The CDR3 region is CSVGTGVNQPQHF. DNA of the CDR3: TGCAGCGTTGGTACAGGCGTTAATCAGCCCCAGCATTTT.

The CDR3 protein is CASSLDSGAGDEQFF. In nucleotides, the CDR3 is TGTGCCAGCAGCTTAGATAGCGGGGCAGGCGATGAGCAGTTCTTC. The chain carries TRBV11-2 and TRBJ2-1, with 8 bases fitting TRBD2. The length of the CDR3 is 15 residues. Germline loops: CDR1 SGHAT, CDR2 FQNNGV. The V and J ends lost 0 bases and 8 bases, in that order; junction bases with no gene match: 6.

This chain links TRBV11-3 with TRBJ2-3; 9 bases are shared with TRBD2. V was pared by 4 bases and J by 2 bases, with 10 bases of the junction left unmatched. Germline V gene lookup returns CDR1 SGHNT and CDR2 YENEEA. This CDR3 region has 17 residues. Here the CDR3 DNA reads TGTGCCAGCAGCTCCTTTAGCGGGGGAAATATCACAGATACGCAGTATTTT. Its protein is CASSSFSGGNITDTQYF.

This chain links TRBV7-9 with TRBJ1-5; D gene unclear. CDR1 is SEHNR and CDR2 is FQNEAQ in the germline V gene (reference sequence). The V end lost 1 base, the J end lost 0 bases, and 4 bases lay between the germline ends. The length of the CDR3 is 14 residues. DNA of the CDR3: TGTGCCAGCAGCTTAGAGGGTAGCAATCAGCCCCAGCATTTT. Residues: CASSLEGSNQPQHF.

The chain joins TRBV2 to TRBJ1-3, with D possibly being TRBD1 (6 bases). V dropped 8 bases and J dropped 0 bases, with 14 bases sitting between them. This CDR3 comprises 15 residues. In germline, CDR1 is SNHLY, CDR2 FYNNEI. CDR3 residues: CASQGQTISGNTIYF. CDR3 bases: TGTGCCAGCCAGGGACAAACGATCTCTGGAAACACCATATATTTT.

The chain links TRBV7-9 to TRBJ1-3, with a tentative D call TRBD1 (6 bases). The CDR3 consists of 12 residues. The germline V gene has CDR1 SEHNR and CDR2 FQNEAQ (reference sequence). V was clipped by 3 bases and J by 10 bases, with 10 bases between them. CDR3 bases: TGTGCCAGCAGCTTGGAACAGGGAACCATATATTTT. Residues: CASSLEQGTIYF.

This chain connects TRBV7-9 to TRBJ2-5; TRBD2 is a possible D gene (6 bases). The germline V gene encodes CDR1 SEHNR and CDR2 FQNEAQ (reference sequence). The V end was cut by 4 bases, the J end by 2 bases, with 20 bases between. There are 17 residues in the CDR3. Written as DNA, the CDR3 is TGTGCCAGCAGCTCAGGCGGGGCGAACACAAAGCAAGAGACCCAGTACTTC. Its protein product is CASSSGGANTKQETQYF.

This sequence joins TRBV7-9 and TRBJ2-1; the match to TRBD2 covers 7 bases. The CDR3 is 16 amino acids. V was clipped by 5 bases and J by 9 bases; unmatched bases: 16. Looked up from germline, CDR1 is SEHNR and CDR2 is FQNEAQ (reference sequence). CDR3 amino acids: CASSPGEGRGWSEQFF. The CDR3 bases are TGTGCCAGCAGCCCAGGAGAGGGGAGGGGTTGGAGTGAGCAGTTCTTC.

The chain links TRBV5-4 to TRBJ1-6; a possible D gene is TRBD1 (5 bases). The germline gives CDR1 SGHNT, CDR2 YYREEE (reference sequence). The CDR3 loop spans 15 amino acids. V was pared by 3 bases and J by 7 bases, with 14 bases between. CDR3 coding DNA: TGTGCCAGCAGCTCTCCCGGGACTGGAAATTCACCCCTCCACTTT. Translating it yields CASSSPGTGNSPLHF.

This clone has just a few counts. The genes are TRBV6-5 and TRBJ2-2; 7 nucleotides agree with TRBD1. The germline V gene has CDR1 MNHEY and CDR2 SVGAGI. V shed 2 bases, J shed 3 bases, and the junction held 3 bases outside the gene matches. This CDR3 has 15 residues. This CDR3 is CASSYGDRDTGELFF. The CDR3 region has the DNA TGTGCCAGCAGTTACGGGGACAGAGACACCGGGGAGCTGTTTTTT.

The CDR3 nucleotides are TGTGCCAGCAGCCTAAGACTAGCAACCGTCGAGACCCAGTACTTC. Residues: CASSLRLATVETQYF. The chain couples TRBV7-9 to TRBJ2-5, with 7 nucleotides matching TRBD2. Germline V gene sequence: CDR1 SEHNR, CDR2 FQNEAQ (reference sequence). Trimming took 5 bases from V and 5 from J; bases not matched to a gene: 11. The CDR3 runs 15 residues.

J is TRBJ2-7 and V is TRBV7-2; perhaps TRBD1 as D (6 bases). In germline, CDR1 is SGHTA, CDR2 FQGNSA. Trimming cost V 5 bases and J 2 bases, with 13 bases left between them. The CDR3 is 14 amino acids. The CDR3: CASSVGQSTYEQYF. The CDR3 coding sequence is TGTGCCAGCAGCGTAGGACAGAGCACCTACGAGCAGTACTTC. The variable domain in full, completed from reference TRBV7-2 and TRBJ2-7, reads GAGVSQSPSNKVTEKGKDVELRCDPISGHTALYWYRQSLGQGLEFLIYFQGNSAPDKSGLPSDRFSAERTGGSVSTLTIQRTQQEDSAVYLCASSVGQSTYEQYFGPGTRLTVT.

The J gene is TRBJ1-6, the V gene TRBV12-3 or TRBV12-4; no firm D call. Deletions cut 6 bases from V and 8 bases from J, with 5 bases between. This CDR3 has 11 residues. The CDR3 sequence is CASSRDSPLHF. CDR3 nucleotide sequence: TGTGCCAGCAGCCGGGATTCACCCCTCCACTTT.

This chain joins TRBV6-5 and TRBJ1-1, with D perhaps matching TRBD1 (6 bases). CDR1 MNHEY and CDR2 SVGAGI come from the germline V gene. The CDR3 covers 14 residues. The DNA for the CDR3 is TGTGCTAGTATACCAGGGGACCCCAACACTGAAGCTTTCTTT. It codes for CASIPGDPNTEAFF.

This rearrangement joins TRBV4-1 to TRBJ2-7, with TRBD1 identical over 9 bases. V was pared by 3 bases and J by 0 bases, with 6 bases of the junction left unmatched. CDR3 length: 16 amino acids. CDR1 MGHRA and CDR2 YSYEKL come from the germline V gene. The CDR3 reads CASSQKQGAPSYEQYF. For the CDR3, the DNA is TGCGCCAGCAGCCAGAAACAGGGGGCCCCCTCCTACGAGCAGTACTTC.

The V gene is TRBV28, the J gene TRBJ2-1; TRBD1 matches at 8 bases. The V segment lost 7 bases and the J segment 1 base; nucleotides outside the gene matches: 15. The CDR3 spans 18 residues. Germline CDR1 and CDR2: MDHEN and SYDVKM. CDR3 sequence: CASTRTGLQSTSYNEQFF. The CDR3 DNA sequence: TGTGCCAGCACTCGGACAGGGCTCCAATCTACATCCTACAATGAGCAGTTCTTC.